This TCR beta chain stems from a study of control samples from healthy donors and cancer patients. Trimming cost V 5 bases and J 1 base, with 8 bases left between them. The germline V gene has CDR1 SGHTA and CDR2 FQGTGA. This CDR3 has 13 amino acids. TCRdb's copy holds only in-frame clones and misses some; the assay was immunoSEQ multiplex PCR. The table lists 75,000 to 90,000 clones, around nine tenths of them singletons. This sequence originates from a man aged 25 to 45 in good health. Material: blood. The rearrangement links TRBV7-3 to TRBJ1-2; perhaps TRBD1 as D (5 bases). The CDR3 nucleotides are TGTGCCAGCAGCCGGGACGGTAACTATGGCTACACCTTC. Protein sequence: CASSRDGNYGYTF.